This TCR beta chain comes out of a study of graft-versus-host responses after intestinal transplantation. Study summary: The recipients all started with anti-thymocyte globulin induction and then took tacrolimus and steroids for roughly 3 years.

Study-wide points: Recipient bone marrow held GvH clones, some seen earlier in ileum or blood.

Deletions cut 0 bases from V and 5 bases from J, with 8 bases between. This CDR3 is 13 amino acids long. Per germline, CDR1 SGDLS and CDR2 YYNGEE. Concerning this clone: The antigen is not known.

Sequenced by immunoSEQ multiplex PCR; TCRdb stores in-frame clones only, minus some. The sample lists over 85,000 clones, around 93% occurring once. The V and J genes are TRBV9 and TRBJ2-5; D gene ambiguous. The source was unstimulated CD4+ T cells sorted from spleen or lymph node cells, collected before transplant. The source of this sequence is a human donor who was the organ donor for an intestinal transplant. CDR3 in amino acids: CASSVDSWETQYF. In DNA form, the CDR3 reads TGTGCCAGCAGCGTAGACAGCTGGGAGACCCAGTACTTC.